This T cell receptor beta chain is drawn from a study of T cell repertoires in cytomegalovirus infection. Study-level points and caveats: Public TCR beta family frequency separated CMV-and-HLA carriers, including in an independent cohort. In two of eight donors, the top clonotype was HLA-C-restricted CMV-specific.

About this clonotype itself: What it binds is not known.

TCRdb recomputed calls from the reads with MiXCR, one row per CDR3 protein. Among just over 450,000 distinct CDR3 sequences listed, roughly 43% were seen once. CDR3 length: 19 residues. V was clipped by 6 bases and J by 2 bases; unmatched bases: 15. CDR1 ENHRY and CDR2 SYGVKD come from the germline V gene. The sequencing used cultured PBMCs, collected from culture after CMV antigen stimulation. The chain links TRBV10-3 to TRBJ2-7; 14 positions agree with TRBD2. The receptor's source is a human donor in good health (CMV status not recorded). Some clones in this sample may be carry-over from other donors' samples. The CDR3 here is CAIRGGWGLAGEKTYEQYF. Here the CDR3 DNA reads TGTGCCATCAGGGGGGGGTGGGGACTAGCGGGAGAGAAAACCTACGAGCAGTACTTC.